The source of this TCR beta chain is a study of OX40 agonist ivuxolimab in advanced cancers. Broader study findings: People who partly responded at 0.1-3.0 mg/kg had some of the least clonal expansion seen.

This clone appeared once. Its target is not known. The data were produced by immunoSEQ multiplex PCR, yet TCRdb's version contains in-frame clones alone and is incomplete. The sample includes around 35,000 clones, around 81% seen only once; the top ten take approximately 1.4%. Peripheral blood came from all dose cohorts at three timepoints. This TCR derives from an adult with an advanced solid tumor such as melanoma, head and neck, liver or kidney cancer. The source material was CD4+ or CD8+ T cells sorted from blood, sampled in a trial of the OX40 agonist ivuxolimab.

As DNA, the CDR3 is TGCATCGGGGGGCACGACACCGGGGAGCTGTTTTTT. Amino acid sequence: CIGGHDTGELFF. This chain links TRBV29-1 with TRBJ2-2; D is perhaps TRBD2 (7 bases). Germline V gene sequence: CDR1 SQVTM, CDR2 ANQGSEA. There are 12 residues in the CDR3.